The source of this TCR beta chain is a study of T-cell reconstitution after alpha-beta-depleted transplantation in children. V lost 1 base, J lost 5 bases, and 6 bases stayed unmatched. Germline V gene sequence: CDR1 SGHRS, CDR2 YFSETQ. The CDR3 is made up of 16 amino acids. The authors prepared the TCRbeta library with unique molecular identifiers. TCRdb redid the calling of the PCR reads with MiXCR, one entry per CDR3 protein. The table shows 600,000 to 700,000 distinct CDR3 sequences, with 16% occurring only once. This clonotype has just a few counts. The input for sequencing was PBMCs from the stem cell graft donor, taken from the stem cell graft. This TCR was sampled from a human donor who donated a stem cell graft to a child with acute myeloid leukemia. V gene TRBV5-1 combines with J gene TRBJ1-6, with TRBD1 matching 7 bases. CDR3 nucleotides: TGCGCCAGCAGCTTGATGGGGACAGCCAATAATTCACCCCTCCACTTT. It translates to CASSLMGTANNSPLHF.